The 14 T cell receptor beta chains below come from one sample, sequenced in a study of T cells in Graves' hyperthyroidism and ophthalmopathy. Using RNA transcripts as the source, TCR beta CDR3 regions were amplified. First-round RT-PCR with HTBI primers amplified the TCR CDR3 region. From the multiplex PCR reads, TCRdb called clonotypes with MiXCR, one entry per CDR3 protein. The sample yields a few hundred thousand distinct CDR3 sequences, more than 20% seen once. The sample consisted of blood. The receptors come from a man younger than 35 with Graves' hyperthyroidism.

This clonotype appeared once. The rearrangement links TRBV25-1 to TRBJ2-2, with unresolved D. CDR3 size: 12 residues. With 4 bases removed from V and 14 bases from J, the gap between germline ends came to 14 bases. The germline CDR1 and CDR2 sequences are MGHDK and SYGVNS. The CDR3 sequence is CASSVDHRDLFF. DNA for the CDR3: TGTGCCAGCAGTGTAGACCACCGAGATCTGTTTTTT. The variable domain in full, completed from reference TRBV25-1 and TRBJ2-2, reads EADIYQTPRYLVIGTGKKITLECSQTMGHDKMYWYQQDPGMELHLIHYSYGVNSTEKGDLSSESTVSRIRTEHFPLTLESARPSHTSQYLCASSVDHRDLFFGEGSRLTVL.

This clonotype was counted at least ten times. The chain recombines TRBV6-1 with TRBJ1-5, with D hard to call. V was clipped by 3 bases and J by 6 bases, with 12 bases between them. Germline lookup yields CDR1 MNHNS and CDR2 SASEGT. CDR3 length: 14 residues. The CDR3 DNA reads TGTGCCAGCAGTGATACGGGGAACGGTCAGCCCCAGCATTTT. Its protein is CASSDTGNGQPQHF.

This clonotype was picked up many times. The chain links TRBV7-9 to TRBJ1-5; D uncertain. From germline, CDR1 is SEHNR and CDR2 FQNEAQ (reference sequence). The germline V and J ends were trimmed by 5 bases and 3 bases, with 8 bases remaining between them. The CDR3 loop spans 13 amino acids. The CDR3 sequence: CASSANYNQPQHF. The CDR3 nucleotides read TGTGCCAGCAGCGCAAACTACAATCAGCCCCAGCATTTT.

Of note for this clonotype: Germline and junction disagree at one end, which may indicate a read error. V gene TRBV7-7 combines with J gene TRBJ2-5; D tentatively reads TRBD1 or TRBD2 (6 bases each). Germline CDR1 reads SSHAT; CDR2 reads FNYEAQ (reference sequence). The CDR3 spans 13 residues. This CDR3 is CASSPGASETQYF. The CDR3 DNA follows: TGTGCTAGCAGCCCGGGGGCGTCAGAGACCCAGTACTTC.

This clonotype was seen only a few times. The V gene is TRBV30, the J gene TRBJ2-5; TRBD2 matches 11 bases. V lost 5 bases, J lost 7 bases, and 6 bases stayed unmatched. The CDR3 spans 13 residues. Germline CDR1 is GTSNPN and CDR2 is SVGIG (reference sequence). The CDR3 protein is CAWGTSGGRTQYF. The DNA for the CDR3 is TGTGCCTGGGGAACTAGCGGGGGAAGGACCCAGTACTTC.

This clonotype was seen a handful of times. The V gene is TRBV11-1, the J gene TRBJ2-7; a possible D gene is TRBD1 (7 bases). V lost 5 bases to trimming and J lost 3 bases, with 17 bases between them. The CDR3 spans 15 residues. Germline CDR1 is SGHAT and CDR2 is FQDESV (reference sequence). The CDR3 loop reads CASSILRGENYEQYF. DNA for the CDR3: TGTGCCAGCAGCATCCTCAGGGGGGAGAACTACGAGCAGTACTTC.

This clonotype turned up a few times. The chain uses TRBV27 and TRBJ1-5; D unclear. V was cut by 2 bases and J by 7 bases, with 6 bases left in between. This CDR3 spans 12 amino acids. From germline, CDR1 is MNHEY and CDR2 SMNVEV (reference sequence). CDR3 coding DNA: TGTGCCAGCAGTTTAATGGGACAGCCCCAGCATTTT. Translated: CASSLMGQPQHF.

This clonotype was detected ten times or more. The chain employs TRBV11-3 and TRBJ2-7, with 10 nucleotides matching TRBD2. Per the germline V gene, CDR1 is SGHNT and CDR2 is YENEEA. The CDR3 covers 15 residues. The J segment lost 4 bases and the V segment lost 2 bases, leaving 5 bases of the junction unmatched. The CDR3 nucleotides are TGTGCCAGCAGCTTAATTGGACTAGCGGAATACGAGCAGTACTTC. Its translation is CASSLIGLAEYEQYF.

The rearrangement links TRBV28 to TRBJ2-5; 9 nucleotides line up with TRBD1. Trimming cost V 2 bases and J 5 bases; bases outside gene matches: 6. The germline CDR1 and CDR2 sequences are MDHEN and SYDVKM. This CDR3 spans 15 amino acids. CDR3 loop: CASSLGTGPWETQYF. The CDR3 DNA reads TGTGCCAGCAGTTTAGGGACAGGGCCTTGGGAGACCCAGTACTTC.

A few counts support this clonotype. The chain is built from TRBV28 and TRBJ1-5, with D maybe TRBD1 (5 bases). Germline CDR1 reads MDHEN; CDR2 reads SYDVKM. The CDR3 loop spans 16 amino acids. V shed 6 bases and J shed 6 bases, with 21 bases lying between them. CDR3 sequence: CASSPTRGMLSQPQHF. The CDR3 DNA reads as TGTGCCAGCAGCCCCACGCGGGGGATGTTGTCTCAGCCCCAGCATTTT.

This clonotype was counted ten times or more. V gene TRBV29-1 combines with J gene TRBJ1-2; D not resolved. The CDR3 has 15 amino acids. Trimming stripped 1 base from V and 4 bases from J, with 16 bases between. The germline V gene has CDR1 SQVTM and CDR2 ANQGSEA. In DNA form, the CDR3 reads TGCAGCGTTGAAGTGGCCTCGGGAAGAACCTATGGCTACACCTTC. Its protein product is CSVEVASGRTYGYTF.

Worth noting for this clonotype: One end of the junction fails to match germline, which may point to a read error. The chain has TRBV20-1 and TRBJ2-5; TRBD2 matches at 11 bases. CDR3 size: 16 residues. Per germline, CDR1 DFQATT and CDR2 SNEGSKA (reference sequence). The CDR3 DNA sequence: TGCAGTGCTCAGCGAACTAGCGGGGGACGACAAGAGACCCGGTACTTC. It specifies CSAQRTSGGRQETRYF.

The chain links TRBV7-9 to TRBJ1-2, with 10 nucleotides matching TRBD1. The CDR3 totals 15 residues. Germline V CDR1 and CDR2: SEHNR, FQNEAQ (reference sequence). Trimming took 4 bases from V and 6 from J; bases not matched to a gene: 8. The DNA for the CDR3 is TGTGCCAGCAGCTCCGCGGACAGGGGGATCAATGGCTACACCTTC. The encoded protein is CASSSADRGINGYTF. The variable domain in full, with the rest retrieved from reference TRBV7-9 and TRBJ1-2, is DTGVSQNPRHKITKRGQNVTFRCDPISEHNRLYWYRQTLGQGPEFLTYFQNEAQLEKSRLLSDRFSAERPKGSFSTLEIQRTEQGDSAMYLCASSSADRGINGYTFGSGTRLTVV.

The rearrangement links TRBV28 to TRBJ2-7; a possible D gene is TRBD1 (6 bases). The CDR3 contains 15 residues. V lost 6 bases and J 2 bases, leaving 17 bases between the germline ends. CDR1 MDHEN and CDR2 SYDVKM come from the germline V gene. For the CDR3, the DNA is TGTGCCAGCAGCAGTTCTGACAGGTCCGCCTACGAGCAGTACTTC. It codes for CASSSSDRSAYEQYF.